A single sample is the source of the 19 T cell receptor beta chains below, sequenced in a study of T cell clonotyping in hematopoietic cell transplantation. Time point reported: recipient sample about 28 days before transplant, after cytoreduction. Here immunoSEQ multiplex PCR was the method, and the copy in TCRdb shows in-frame clones only, minus some. The table lists around 28,000 clones, around 82% of them singletons. The sequencing here drew on peripheral blood mononuclear cells, taken before stem cell transplant. Receptors were obtained from a man aged 35-49 years with acute myeloid leukemia. Some clones in this sample may be carry-over from other donors' samples.

This clone was recorded a few times. The gene calls are TRBV28 and TRBJ1-2; 11 bases fit TRBD1. CDR1 is MDHEN, CDR2 SYDVKM, per germline. Trimming at V came to 2 bases and at J to 4 bases, leaving 3 bases not matched to a gene. The CDR3 contains 15 residues. CDR3 residues: CASSLGQGAVYGYTF. CDR3 nucleotides: TGTGCCAGCAGTTTAGGACAGGGGGCTGTCTATGGCTACACCTTC.

The chain has TRBV7-9 and TRBJ2-2, with no clear D. CDR1 and CDR2 (germline): SEHNR, FQNEAQ (reference sequence). V lost 4 bases and J 0 bases, leaving 9 bases between the germline ends. This CDR3 contains 15 residues. CDR3 sequence (DNA): TGTGCCAGCAGCTCACTGGTGCCGAACACCGGGGAGCTGTTTTTT. Its protein is CASSSLVPNTGELFF.

The rearrangement joins TRBV7-9 to TRBJ2-5; 7 bases are shared with TRBD1. The trim removed 5 bases at V and 5 bases at J, leaving 8 bases unmatched. CDR1 is SEHNR and CDR2 is FQNEAQ in the germline V gene (reference sequence). The CDR3 has 14 amino acids. The CDR3 reads CASSRGGVVETQYF. The CDR3, as DNA: TGTGCCAGCAGCCGAGGGGGCGTCGTGGAGACCCAGTACTTC. The whole variable domain, remainder taken from reference TRBV7-9 and TRBJ2-5, is DTGVSQNPRHKITKRGQNVTFRCDPISEHNRLYWYRQTLGQGPEFLTYFQNEAQLEKSRLLSDRFSAERPKGSFSTLEIQRTEQGDSAMYLCASSRGGVVETQYFGPGTRLLVL.

The chain recombines TRBV29-1 with TRBJ2-1; D may be TRBD2 (6 bases). The CDR3 contains 12 residues. Trimming pared 2 bases from V and 9 bases from J, leaving 11 bases between. Germline assignment: CDR1 SQVTM and CDR2 ANQGSEA. The CDR3 DNA follows: TGCAGCGTTGAAATTCTCGGGGGTGAGCAGTTCTTC. Residues: CSVEILGGEQFF.

V usage is TRBV30 and J usage is TRBJ2-3, with 11 positions matching TRBD2. Germline CDR1 and CDR2: GTSNPN and SVGIG (reference sequence). Trimming took 5 bases from V and 0 from J; bases not matched to a gene: 10. This CDR3 contains 17 residues. This CDR3 reads CAWSRKGLAASTDTQYF. Written as DNA, the CDR3 is TGTGCCTGGTCGAGGAAGGGACTAGCGGCTAGCACAGATACGCAGTATTTT.

The chain uses TRBV7-9 and TRBJ2-1; D gene ambiguous. This CDR3 has 17 amino acids. In germline, CDR1 is SEHNR, CDR2 FQNEAQ (reference sequence). V gave up 5 bases and J gave up 2 bases, with 19 bases separating them. The CDR3 is CASSPGRFPTPYNEQFF. In nucleotides, the CDR3 is TGTGCCAGCAGCCCCGGCCGCTTCCCGACCCCCTACAATGAGCAGTTCTTC.

The chain uses TRBV4-3 and TRBJ1-2; D gene ambiguous. CDR3 length equals 14 residues. Germline CDR1 LGHNA, CDR2 YSLEER. Trimming cost V 0 bases and J 8 bases, with 13 bases left between them. CDR3 in DNA: TGCGCCAGCAGCCAAGATTCAACCAGCTGGGGCTACACCTTC. This encodes CASSQDSTSWGYTF.

The chain recombines TRBV28 with TRBJ2-2; TRBD1 aligns across 7 bases. This CDR3 has 14 amino acids. Looked up from germline, CDR1 is MDHEN and CDR2 is SYDVKM. Trimming took 6 bases from V and 8 from J; bases not matched to a gene: 9. Written as DNA, the CDR3 is TGTGCCAGCAGACTACAGGGGCGTAGAGGGGAGCTGTTTTTT. It specifies CASRLQGRRGELFF.

This chain joins TRBV7-9 and TRBJ2-1; the match to TRBD1 covers 10 bases. CDR1 and CDR2 from the germline V gene are SEHNR and FQNEAQ (reference sequence). With V trimmed by 5 bases and J by 8 bases, 12 bases remained unmatched. CDR3 length: 16 amino acids. The CDR3 coding sequence is TGTGCCAGCAGCGGAGCGCTTGGACAGGGGGACTATGAGCAGTTCTTC. Encoded protein: CASSGALGQGDYEQFF.

In nucleotides, the CDR3 is TGCGCCAGCCACAGGGACGGACACACCGGGGAGCTGTTTTTT. Its protein is CASHRDGHTGELFF. This chain uses TRBV5-1 with TRBJ2-2; tentatively, D is TRBD1 (6 bases). CDR1 is SGHRS, CDR2 YFSETQ, per germline. V lost 7 bases to trimming and J lost 3 bases, with 13 bases between them. The CDR3 runs 14 residues.

The chain has TRBV5-4 and TRBJ1-2; 7 positions match TRBD1. The CDR3 runs 15 residues. V was pared by 5 bases and J by 4 bases, with 11 bases of the junction left unmatched. The V gene's germline CDR1 is SGHNT and CDR2 YYREEE (reference sequence). CDR3 residues: CASREQGSDAYGYTF. For the CDR3, the DNA is TGTGCCAGCAGAGAACAGGGGAGTGATGCCTATGGCTACACCTTC.

This clone has just a few counts. The chain carries TRBV7-9 and TRBJ1-2; D unresolved. Trimming took 1 base from V and 2 from J, leaving 14 bases between them. This CDR3 is 16 amino acids long. Germline CDR1 SEHNR, CDR2 FQNEAQ (reference sequence). CDR3 sequence reads: CASSLGGGFFNYGYTF. DNA for the CDR3: TGTGCCAGCAGCTTAGGCGGAGGGTTTTTCAACTATGGCTACACCTTC.

The chain carries TRBV5-4 and TRBJ1-4; TRBD1 matches 7 bases. After removal of 5 bases from V and 3 bases from J, the junction contained 1 base not matched to a gene. From germline, CDR1 is SGHNT and CDR2 YYREEE (reference sequence). The CDR3 has 13 amino acids. The CDR3 here is CASRGQPNEKLFF. The CDR3 DNA is TGTGCCAGCAGGGGACAGCCTAATGAAAAACTGTTTTTT.

This clone was picked up a small number of times. The rearrangement uses TRBV5-1 and TRBJ1-1; TRBD1 matches 8 bases. CDR3 length: 14 amino acids. Germline V gene lookup returns CDR1 SGHRS and CDR2 YFSETQ. The V gene end was trimmed by 2 bases and the J gene end by 5 bases; junction bases not matched to a gene: 5. The CDR3 is CASSFFDRGTEAFF. DNA for the CDR3: TGCGCCAGCAGCTTCTTCGACAGGGGAACTGAAGCTTTCTTT.

The genes are TRBV27 and TRBJ2-5; no reliable D call. Germline V gene data show CDR1 as MNHEY and CDR2 as SMNVEV (reference sequence). This CDR3 is built from 13 residues. Between the trimmed V and J ends, which lost 3 bases and 5 bases, there was a span of 10 bases. CDR3 coding DNA: TGTGCCAGCAGTTTTCGGGCTGCGGAGACCCAGTACTTC. Its translation is CASSFRAAETQYF.

The chain's CDR3 is CASSPRQGRLGKLFF. Here the CDR3 DNA reads TGTGCCAGCAGCCCACGACAGGGTAGACTGGGAAAACTGTTTTTT. The rearrangement uses TRBV7-6 and TRBJ1-4, with 7 bases that match TRBD1. CDR3 size: 15 residues. The V and J ends lost 5 bases and 10 bases, in that order; junction bases with no gene match: 13. Per germline, CDR1 SGHVS and CDR2 FNYEAQ.

The gene calls are TRBV7-8 and TRBJ2-1, with a possible D match to TRBD2 (5 bases). The CDR3 is made up of 14 amino acids. V gave up 5 bases and J gave up 5 bases, with 13 bases separating them. CDR1 and CDR2 from the germline V gene are SGHVS and FQNEAQ. The CDR3 spells CASSLRAANNEQFF. Written as DNA, the CDR3 is TGTGCCAGCAGCCTGCGGGCAGCGAACAATGAGCAGTTCTTC.

This rearrangement joins TRBV30 to TRBJ2-7; 10 nucleotides align to TRBD1. Looked up from germline, CDR1 is GTSNPN and CDR2 is SVGIG (reference sequence). J was trimmed by 0 bases and V by 0 bases; bases with no gene match: 8. The length of the CDR3 is 17 residues. For the CDR3, the DNA is TGTGCCTGGAGTGTACTGAGGGGGACAGGGGACTCCTACGAGCAGTACTTC. Translated: CAWSVLRGTGDSYEQYF.

The rearrangement uses TRBV5-6 and TRBJ2-7, with D possibly matching TRBD2 (5 bases). V lost 4 bases to trimming and J lost 5 bases, with 13 bases between them. Per germline, CDR1 SGHDT and CDR2 YYEEEE. The CDR3 has 13 residues. CDR3: CASSEGYGDEQYF. In DNA, the CDR3 is TGTGCCAGCAGCGAAGGCTACGGGGACGAGCAGTACTTC.